These T cell receptor beta chains were read from a single sample in a study of blood T cell repertoires in COVID-19. Clones were sequenced by immunoSEQ multiplex PCR, and TCRdb holds only the in-frame ones, with some missing. The sample holds approximately 440,000 clones, roughly 88% seen once. Sequencing input: PBMCs or T cells enriched from blood (not recorded which). The source is a man between 18 and 29 years old who had recovered from COVID-19. Each CDR3 is given with its conserved first and last residue. Fields, in order: J gene, V gene, D gene, clone size, CDR3 protein, CDR3 DNA. The D gene is left open where the match is weak. Expanded clones are given a class, and other clones once, few, many or no size at all.

j_gene: TRBJ1-2; v_gene: TRBV19; d_gene: TRBD1; abundance: .; CDR3aa: CASNDRGRHGYTF; CDR3nt: TGTGCCAGTAATGACAGGGGAAGGCATGGCTACACCTTC
j_gene: TRBJ1-5; v_gene: TRBV16; d_gene: .; abundance: once; CDR3aa: CASSRGQKNQPQHF; CDR3nt: TGTGCCAGCAGCCGAGGACAGAAGAATCAGCCCCAGCATTTT
j_gene: TRBJ1-5; v_gene: TRBV28; d_gene: .; abundance: .; CDR3aa: CASSLGAFDSNQPQHF; CDR3nt: TGTGCCAGCAGTTTGGGGGCATTCGATAGCAATCAGCCCCAGCATTTT
j_gene: TRBJ1-6; v_gene: TRBV5-5; d_gene: .; abundance: once; CDR3aa: CASSLDPNSPLHF; CDR3nt: TGTGCCAGCAGCTTGGATCCGAATTCACCCCTCCACTTT
j_gene: TRBJ2-5; v_gene: TRBV5-1; d_gene: .; abundance: .; CDR3aa: CASSLGGGETQYF; CDR3nt: TGCGCCAGCAGCTTGGGAGGGGGAGAGACCCAGTACTTC
j_gene: TRBJ2-7; v_gene: TRBV30; d_gene: .; abundance: .; CDR3aa: CAWSVQNYEQYF; CDR3nt: TGTGCCTGGAGTGTGCAGAACTACGAGCAGTACTTC
j_gene: TRBJ1-5; v_gene: TRBV4-1; d_gene: .; abundance: .; CDR3aa: CASSQDRNSNQPQHF; CDR3nt: TGCGCCAGCAGCCAAGACAGAAATAGCAATCAGCCCCAGCATTTT
j_gene: TRBJ1-2; v_gene: TRBV10-3; d_gene: .; abundance: .; CDR3aa: CATSPGESYGYTF; CDR3nt: TGTGCCACCTCTCCGGGTGAGTCCTATGGCTACACCTTC
j_gene: TRBJ2-7; v_gene: TRBV2; d_gene: TRBD1; abundance: .; CDR3aa: CASGGQGDYEQYF; CDR3nt: TGTGCCAGCGGGGGACAGGGGGACTACGAGCAGTACTTC
j_gene: TRBJ1-1; v_gene: TRBV5-4; d_gene: .; abundance: once; CDR3aa: CASSEPGILGTEAFF; CDR3nt: TGTGCCAGCAGCGAGCCAGGGATATTGGGCACTGAAGCTTTCTTT
j_gene: TRBJ1-5; v_gene: TRBV28; d_gene: .; abundance: .; CDR3aa: CASNPGQGNHQPQHF; CDR3nt: TGTGCCAGCAACCCGGGGCAGGGGAACCATCAGCCCCAGCATTTT
j_gene: TRBJ2-7; v_gene: TRBV30; d_gene: TRBD2; abundance: .; CDR3aa: CAWSVYRSLAGYYEQYF; CDR3nt: TGTGCCTGGAGTGTCTACCGATCCCTAGCGGGTTACTACGAGCAGTACTTC
j_gene: TRBJ1-1; v_gene: TRBV11-3; d_gene: .; abundance: .; CDR3aa: CASSWTGHTNTEAFF; CDR3nt: TGTGCCAGCAGCTGGACGGGACACACGAACACTGAAGCTTTCTTT
j_gene: TRBJ2-7; v_gene: TRBV7-6; d_gene: TRBD1; abundance: .; CDR3aa: CASSSRQGSGEQYF; CDR3nt: TGTGCCAGCAGCTCTCGACAGGGGTCTGGCGAGCAGTACTTC
j_gene: TRBJ1-5; v_gene: TRBV6-5; d_gene: .; abundance: few; CDR3aa: CASRTSNQPQHF; CDR3nt: TGTGCCAGCCGGACAAGCAATCAGCCCCAGCATTTT
j_gene: TRBJ1-2; v_gene: TRBV6-6; d_gene: .; abundance: .; CDR3aa: CASTQTGRGGYTF; CDR3nt: TGTGCCAGCACCCAAACAGGGAGAGGGGGCTACACCTTC
j_gene: TRBJ2-6; v_gene: TRBV30; d_gene: .; abundance: .; CDR3aa: CAWSRGSGANVLTF; CDR3nt: TGTGCCTGGAGCCGAGGGTCTGGGGCCAACGTCCTGACTTTC
j_gene: TRBJ1-3; v_gene: TRBV13; d_gene: .; abundance: .; CDR3aa: CASSSREFSGNTIYF; CDR3nt: TGTGCCAGCAGCTCGCGGGAGTTTAGCGGAAACACCATATATTTT
j_gene: TRBJ2-1; v_gene: TRBV7-8; d_gene: TRBD2; abundance: .; CDR3aa: CASSLSPRLAGGPNEQFF; CDR3nt: TGTGCCAGCAGCTTATCCCCTCGACTAGCGGGAGGGCCGAATGAGCAGTTCTTC
j_gene: TRBJ2-7; v_gene: TRBV13; d_gene: TRBD1; abundance: .; CDR3aa: CASSLEGQPYEQYF; CDR3nt: TGTGCCAGCAGCTTAGAGGGACAGCCCTACGAGCAGTACTTC
j_gene: TRBJ1-3; v_gene: TRBV9; d_gene: .; abundance: .; CDR3aa: CASAAEREYGNTIYF; CDR3nt: TGTGCCAGCGCCGCCGAGAGAGAATATGGAAACACCATATATTTT
j_gene: TRBJ1-2; v_gene: TRBV9; d_gene: TRBD1; abundance: .; CDR3aa: CASSESQGAGYYGYTF; CDR3nt: TGTGCCAGCAGCGAATCACAGGGGGCGGGTTATTATGGCTACACCTTC
j_gene: TRBJ1-6; v_gene: TRBV5-1; d_gene: .; abundance: .; CDR3aa: CASSGGDPGSPLHF; CDR3nt: TGCGCCAGCAGCGGAGGGGACCCGGGATCACCCCTCCACTTT
j_gene: TRBJ1-6; v_gene: TRBV2; d_gene: .; abundance: once; CDR3aa: CASSVQVTLHF; CDR3nt: TGTGCCAGCAGTGTACAGGTAACCCTCCACTTT
j_gene: TRBJ1-1; v_gene: TRBV3-1/TRBV3-2; d_gene: TRBD1; abundance: .; CDR3aa: CASSRAKGAVSEAFF; CDR3nt: TGTGCCAGCAGCCGTGCCAAGGGGGCGGTCAGTGAAGCTTTCTTT
j_gene: TRBJ1-5; v_gene: TRBV11-3; d_gene: .; abundance: .; CDR3aa: CASTSGHSANQPQHF; CDR3nt: TGTGCCAGCACATCGGGACACTCGGCCAATCAGCCCCAGCATTTT
j_gene: TRBJ2-4; v_gene: TRBV2; d_gene: .; abundance: once; CDR3aa: CASSLLGAKNIQYF; CDR3nt: TGTGCCAGCAGCCTACTGGGCGCCAAAAACATTCAGTACTTC
j_gene: TRBJ1-2; v_gene: TRBV5-1; d_gene: TRBD1; abundance: .; CDR3aa: CASSRDRGLGYTF; CDR3nt: TGCGCCAGCAGCCGAGACAGGGGGCTTGGCTACACCTTC
j_gene: TRBJ1-6; v_gene: TRBV7-2; d_gene: TRBD1; abundance: .; CDR3aa: CASRVTGDSPLHF; CDR3nt: TGTGCCAGCAGAGTGACAGGGGACTCACCCCTCCACTTT
j_gene: TRBJ1-2; v_gene: TRBV10-1; d_gene: .; abundance: once; CDR3aa: CASSEDRFYGYTF; CDR3nt: TGCGCCAGCAGTGAAGACAGGTTCTATGGCTACACCTTC
j_gene: TRBJ2-7; v_gene: TRBV6-2/TRBV6-3; d_gene: TRBD1; abundance: .; CDR3aa: CASSIGTGRVYEQYF; CDR3nt: TGTGCCAGCAGTATCGGGACAGGGAGAGTCTACGAGCAGTACTTC
j_gene: TRBJ2-7; v_gene: TRBV6-5; d_gene: TRBD1; abundance: .; CDR3aa: CASRIGQGAFYEQYF; CDR3nt: TGTGCCAGCAGGATCGGACAGGGGGCATTCTACGAGCAGTACTTC
j_gene: TRBJ2-6; v_gene: TRBV21-1; d_gene: .; abundance: .; CDR3aa: CASSLTLLRVNVLTF; CDR3nt: TGTGCCAGCAGCCTGACCCTTTTACGGGTCAACGTCCTGACTTTC
j_gene: TRBJ2-7; v_gene: TRBV2; d_gene: .; abundance: .; CDR3aa: CASTTPYEQYF; CDR3nt: TGTGCCAGCACCACACCCTACGAGCAGTACTTC
j_gene: TRBJ2-1; v_gene: TRBV19; d_gene: TRBD2; abundance: .; CDR3aa: CASSILAGGHEQFF; CDR3nt: TGTGCCAGTAGTATTCTAGCGGGAGGTCATGAGCAGTTCTTC
j_gene: TRBJ2-7; v_gene: TRBV12-3/TRBV12-4; d_gene: .; abundance: .; CDR3aa: CASSLSSSYEQYF; CDR3nt: TGTGCCAGCAGTTTATCGTCCTCCTACGAGCAGTACTTC
j_gene: TRBJ2-7; v_gene: TRBV5-1; d_gene: TRBD2; abundance: .; CDR3aa: CASSLEVAGAYEQYF; CDR3nt: TGCGCCAGCAGCTTGGAAGTAGCGGGAGCTTACGAGCAGTACTTC
j_gene: TRBJ1-2; v_gene: TRBV19; d_gene: TRBD1; abundance: .; CDR3aa: CASKGQGGPGTYGYTF; CDR3nt: TGTGCCAGTAAGGGACAGGGGGGACCGGGTACCTATGGCTACACCTTC
j_gene: TRBJ2-1; v_gene: TRBV12-5; d_gene: TRBD2; abundance: .; CDR3aa: CASGLALETSGAYNEQFF; CDR3nt: TGTGCTAGTGGTTTGGCCCTGGAGACTAGCGGGGCCTACAATGAGCAGTTCTTC
j_gene: TRBJ1-1; v_gene: TRBV2; d_gene: TRBD1; abundance: .; CDR3aa: CASSVSGTVNTEAFF; CDR3nt: TGTGCCAGCAGTGTGAGTGGGACAGTGAACACTGAAGCTTTCTTT
j_gene: TRBJ1-3; v_gene: TRBV18; d_gene: .; abundance: .; CDR3aa: CASSPTRDSGNTIYF; CDR3nt: TGTGCCAGCTCACCAACCCGGGATTCTGGAAACACCATATATTTT
j_gene: TRBJ1-1; v_gene: TRBV30; d_gene: TRBD1; abundance: .; CDR3aa: CACEEGQTNTEAFF; CDR3nt: TGTGCCTGCGAGGAGGGACAGACGAACACTGAAGCTTTCTTT
j_gene: TRBJ1-1; v_gene: TRBV3-1/TRBV3-2; d_gene: .; abundance: .; CDR3aa: CASSQPDRNTEAFF; CDR3nt: TGTGCCAGCAGCCAACCTGACAGGAACACTGAAGCTTTCTTT
j_gene: TRBJ2-6; v_gene: TRBV7-9; d_gene: .; abundance: .; CDR3aa: CASSLIGTSGANVLTF; CDR3nt: TGTGCCAGCAGCTTAATAGGGACTTCTGGGGCCAACGTCCTGACTTTC
j_gene: TRBJ2-1; v_gene: TRBV11-3; d_gene: .; abundance: .; CDR3aa: CASSLGDSSYNEQFF; CDR3nt: TGTGCCAGCAGCTTAGGCGACAGCTCCTACAATGAGCAGTTCTTC
j_gene: TRBJ1-1; v_gene: TRBV5-1; d_gene: TRBD1; abundance: .; CDR3aa: CASSPQGSEAFF; CDR3nt: TGCGCCAGCAGCCCACAGGGGAGTGAAGCTTTCTTT
j_gene: TRBJ2-7; v_gene: TRBV2; d_gene: .; abundance: .; CDR3aa: CASSRDRLTHEQYF; CDR3nt: TGTGCCAGCAGTCGAGACAGGCTGACACACGAGCAGTACTTC
j_gene: TRBJ1-1; v_gene: TRBV7-2; d_gene: .; abundance: .; CDR3aa: CASSLGGGMNTEAFF; CDR3nt: TGTGCCAGCAGCCTGGGAGGGGGGATGAACACTGAAGCTTTCTTT
j_gene: TRBJ1-2; v_gene: TRBV19; d_gene: .; abundance: .; CDR3aa: CASSILGGGYGYTF; CDR3nt: TGTGCCAGTAGTATACTCGGCGGGGGCTATGGCTACACCTTC
j_gene: TRBJ2-2; v_gene: TRBV4-1; d_gene: .; abundance: .; CDR3aa: CASSQVRVRDRNTGELFF; CDR3nt: TGCGCCAGCAGCCAGGTCCGTGTGCGGGACCGGAACACCGGGGAGCTGTTTTTT
j_gene: TRBJ1-1; v_gene: TRBV7-9; d_gene: TRBD1; abundance: .; CDR3aa: CASSLGDSVNTEAFF; CDR3nt: TGTGCCAGCAGCTTAGGGGACAGCGTAAACACTGAAGCTTTCTTT
j_gene: TRBJ1-5; v_gene: TRBV28; d_gene: TRBD1; abundance: .; CDR3aa: CASSRGTGVGQPQHF; CDR3nt: TGTGCCAGCAGCCGTGGGACAGGCGTAGGGCAGCCCCAGCATTTT
j_gene: TRBJ2-4; v_gene: TRBV5-4; d_gene: TRBD2; abundance: .; CDR3aa: CASSHSGSGPGNIQYF; CDR3nt: TGTGCCAGCAGCCATAGCGGGAGTGGTCCAGGAAACATTCAGTACTTC